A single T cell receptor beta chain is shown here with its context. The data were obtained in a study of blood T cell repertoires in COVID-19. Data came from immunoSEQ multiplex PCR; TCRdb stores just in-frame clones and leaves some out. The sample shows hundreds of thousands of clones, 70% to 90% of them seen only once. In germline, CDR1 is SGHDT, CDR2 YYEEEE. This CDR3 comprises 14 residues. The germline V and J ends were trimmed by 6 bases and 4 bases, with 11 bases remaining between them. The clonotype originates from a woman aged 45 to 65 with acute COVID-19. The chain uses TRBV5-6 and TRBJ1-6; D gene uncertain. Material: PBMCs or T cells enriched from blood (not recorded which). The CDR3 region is CASIQTPYNSPLHF. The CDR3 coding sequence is TGTGCCAGCATCCAGACACCTTATAATTCACCCCTCCACTTT.